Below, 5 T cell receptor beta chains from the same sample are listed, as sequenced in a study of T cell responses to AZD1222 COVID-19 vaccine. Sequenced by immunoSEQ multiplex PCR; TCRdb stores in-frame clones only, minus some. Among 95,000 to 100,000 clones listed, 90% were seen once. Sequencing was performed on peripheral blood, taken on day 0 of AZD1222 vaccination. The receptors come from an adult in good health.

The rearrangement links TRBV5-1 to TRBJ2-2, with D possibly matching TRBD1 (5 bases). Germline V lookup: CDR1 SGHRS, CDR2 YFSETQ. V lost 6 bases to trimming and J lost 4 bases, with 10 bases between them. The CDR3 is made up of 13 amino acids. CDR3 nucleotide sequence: TGCGCCAGCACCTGGGGCGGCACCGGGGAGCTGTTTTTT. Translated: CASTWGGTGELFF. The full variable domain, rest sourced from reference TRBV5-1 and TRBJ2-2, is KAGVTQTPRYLIKTRGQQVTLSCSPISGHRSVSWYQQTPGQGLQFLFEYFSETQRNKGNFPGRFSGRQFSNSRSEMNVSTLELGDSALYLCASTWGGTGELFFGEGSRLTVL.

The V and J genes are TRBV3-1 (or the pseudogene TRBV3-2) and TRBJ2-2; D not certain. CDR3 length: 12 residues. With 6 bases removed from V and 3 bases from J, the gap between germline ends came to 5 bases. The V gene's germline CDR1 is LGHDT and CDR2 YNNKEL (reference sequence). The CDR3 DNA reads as TGTGCCAGCAGAGCATACACCGGGGAGCTGTTTTTT. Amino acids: CASRAYTGELFF.

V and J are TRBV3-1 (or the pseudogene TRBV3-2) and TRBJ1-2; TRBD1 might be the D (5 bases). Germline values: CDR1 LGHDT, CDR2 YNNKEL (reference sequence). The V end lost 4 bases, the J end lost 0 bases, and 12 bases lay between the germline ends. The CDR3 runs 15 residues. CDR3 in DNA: TGTGCCAGCAGCCCAAGGACACAAACTAACTATGGCTACACCTTC. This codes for CASSPRTQTNYGYTF.

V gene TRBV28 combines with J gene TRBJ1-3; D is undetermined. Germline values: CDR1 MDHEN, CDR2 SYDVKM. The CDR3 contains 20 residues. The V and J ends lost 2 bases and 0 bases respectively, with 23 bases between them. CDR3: CASSLIGWQIIPFSGNTIYF. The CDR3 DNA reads TGTGCCAGCAGTTTAATAGGTTGGCAGATAATTCCGTTCTCTGGAAACACCATATATTTT.

DNA of the CDR3: TGTGCCAGCAGCCGAATAGGACAGCAAGAGACCCAGTACTTC. It specifies CASSRIGQQETQYF. The chain is built from TRBV5-6 and TRBJ2-5; TRBD1 might be the D (6 bases). Trimming took off 4 bases at V and 2 bases at J, with 12 bases between the two ends. Per germline, CDR1 SGHDT and CDR2 YYEEEE. The length of the CDR3 is 14 residues.